The subject of this entry is one TCR beta chain. Its antigen is still unknown. The record has no base qualities; no much larger clone is one base away. Expansion of CD8+CD57+ cells had been shown by flow cytometry in the patients chosen for sequencing. Every patient had severe acquired aplastic anemia, diagnosed using the International Study of Aplastic Anemia and Agranulocytosis and Camitta criteria. At the time blood was sampled, none of the patients had received any therapy. TCR repertoires of sorted CD4+ and CD8+ blood T cells from severe aplastic anemia patients and healthy subjects were deep-sequenced in the study. Patients were enrolled in the USA under clinicaltrials.gov protocols 00001620, 01623167, 00001397, 00071045, 00081523 and 00961064. Ficoll-Paque density gradient centrifugation was used to isolate peripheral blood mononuclear cells. CD4+ and CD8+ T cells were sorted by FACS or magnetic beads before DNA extraction.

Profiling of TCR beta VDJ combinations and CDR3 sequences used genomic DNA as the template. An Illumina HiSeq 2000 was used for TCR repertoire sequencing. As for how the authors treated the data: TRBV/TRBJ rearrangement plots, CDR3 size and DJ length profiles, and Simpson's diversity index were used to assess repertoires. Whichever DNA sequence was most abundant in the deep sequencing data was defined as the immunodominant clone. CDR3 amino acid sequences were checked for sharing between subjects and were compared against published repertoires and the VDJdb database. TCRdb applied fastp at Q25 and MiXCR to the public reads, then kept only in-frame beta chains. Under each unique CDR3 protein, matching rows form one entry showing the most common genes and DNA. The V and J calls and clone size are TCRdb's, not the authors'. In this sample the table shows about 180,000 distinct CDR3 sequences, roughly 63% of which occur a single time. Under 45% of the sample comes from the top ten.

CDR1 and CDR2, looked up from the germline V gene, are SGHTA and FQGNSA. V is pruned by 8 bases and J by 8 bases, leaving 6 bases of the junction without a gene match. From its cysteine to its phenylalanine, the CDR3 spans 13 amino acids. This entry keeps only the CDR3 DNA: 39 bases, framed from base 1. This record comes from a study of CD8+CD57+ T cells in acquired aplastic anemia (dated by TCRdb to 2017 to 2018). Study-wide context: DNA extracted from sorted CD4+ and CD8+ cells had a mean of around 3 ug, with a range of about 0.18 to 27.4 ug. CD8+CD57+ expansion was defined as frequency above the mean frequency observed in healthy subjects.

What the authors observed across the whole study: CD8+ Simpson's diversity did not differ significantly between patients and healthy controls (P=0.060). Roughly 30 CD8+ CDR3 sequences were shared between patients and controls but appeared highly expressed in patients and within their immunodominant clones.

The receptor was derived from a human donor with aplastic anemia. Sequencing was performed on sorted CD4+, CD8+, or CD8+CD57+ T cells (not recorded which) from PBMCs. The sequence links TRBV7-2 to TRBJ2-2, with 9 junctional bases fitting TRBD1. The sequence in DNA is TGTGCCAGCGGGACAGGGCTGGCGGGGGAGCTGTTTTTT. Its amino acids are CASGTGLAGELFF.